This T cell receptor (beta chain) was found in a study of regulatory T cells in long-lasting Graves disease. This clonotype has just a few counts. Time point here: persistent/refractory GD, antithyroid drugs over 5 years with positive TRAb. With RNA extracted from PBMCs as input, the TCR library was made. Library construction for TCR beta used iRepertoire HTBI primers and Arm-PCR of CDR3 regions. One entry per CDR3 protein, called by TCRdb with MiXCR from the multiplex PCR reads. The sample has over 250,000 distinct CDR3 sequences, under 25% seen once. Trimming left V 5 bases short and J 4 bases short, with 17 bases between. This CDR3 region has 14 residues. In germline, CDR1 is DFQATT, CDR2 SNEGSKA (reference sequence).

This receptor was identified in a female donor with Graves disease. Specimen: peripheral blood mononuclear cells (PBMCs), collected when the disease was refractory, from a patient treated with antithyroid drugs. The rearrangement links TRBV20-1 to TRBJ1-2, with D perhaps matching TRBD1 (6 bases). CDR3 DNA sequence: TGCAGTGCTCCCCCCGGGGGGGCACTCTATGGCTACACCTTC. Its translation: CSAPPGGALYGYTF.